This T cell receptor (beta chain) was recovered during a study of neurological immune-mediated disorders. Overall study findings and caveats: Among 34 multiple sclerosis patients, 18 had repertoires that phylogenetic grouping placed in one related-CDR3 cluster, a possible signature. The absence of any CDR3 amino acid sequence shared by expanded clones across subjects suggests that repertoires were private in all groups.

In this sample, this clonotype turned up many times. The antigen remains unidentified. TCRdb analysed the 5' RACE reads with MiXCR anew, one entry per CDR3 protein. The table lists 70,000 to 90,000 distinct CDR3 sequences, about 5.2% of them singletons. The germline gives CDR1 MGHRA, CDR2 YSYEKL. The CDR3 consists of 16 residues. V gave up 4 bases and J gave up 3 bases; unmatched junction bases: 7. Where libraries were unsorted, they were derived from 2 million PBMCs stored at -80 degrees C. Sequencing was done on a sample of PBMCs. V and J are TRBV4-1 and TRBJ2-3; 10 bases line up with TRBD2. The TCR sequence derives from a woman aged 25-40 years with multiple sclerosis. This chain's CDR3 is CASSRASGGITDTQYF. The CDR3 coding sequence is TGCGCCAGCAGCCGCGCTAGCGGGGGTATAACAGATACGCAGTATTTT.